One and the same sample provided the 15 T cell receptor beta chains below, sequenced in a study of blood T cell repertoires in COVID-19. The table came from immunoSEQ multiplex PCR; TCRdb's copy has only in-frame clones and leaves some out. The repertoire includes 170,000 or so clones, less than 90% of them detected once, and around 6.5% sits in the top ten. Sequencing was carried out using PBMCs or T cells enriched from blood (not recorded which). These TCRs come from a woman between 50 and 59 years old who had recovered from COVID-19.

The sample holds a few counts of this clone. V gene TRBV27 combines with J gene TRBJ1-4; 10 bases line up with TRBD1. The junction had 5 bases not matched to a gene; V was cut back by 3 bases and J by 10 bases. Germline lookup yields CDR1 MNHEY and CDR2 SMNVEV (reference sequence). The length of the CDR3 is 14 residues. The CDR3 loop reads CASSLGQGFGKLFF. The CDR3 nucleotides read TGTGCCAGCAGTTTGGGACAGGGGTTCGGAAAACTGTTTTTT.

The gene calls are TRBV19 and TRBJ2-1; 9 bases are shared with TRBD1. The germline gives CDR1 LNHDA, CDR2 SQIVND (reference sequence). V shed 1 base and J 7 bases; nucleotides not matched to a gene: 2. There are 14 residues in the CDR3. The CDR3 protein is CASSIGQGGNEQFF. CDR3 coding DNA: TGTGCCAGTAGTATAGGACAGGGGGGTAATGAGCAGTTCTTC.

The gene calls are TRBV30 and TRBJ2-1; 12 positions agree with TRBD2. Germline-derived CDR1 and CDR2 are GTSNPN and SVGIG (reference sequence). V lost 8 bases and J lost 6; bases outside the gene matches: 8. The CDR3 has 14 residues. The chain's CDR3 is CALTLAGGPNEQFF. CDR3 DNA sequence: TGTGCCCTCACTCTAGCGGGAGGGCCCAATGAGCAGTTCTTC. Looking up the rest from reference TRBV30 and TRBJ2-1 gives the full variable domain: SQTIHQWPATLVQPVGSPLSLECTVEGTSNPNLYWYRQAAGRGLQLLFYSVGIGQISSEVPQNLSASRPQDRQFILSSKKLLLSDSGFYLCALTLAGGPNEQFFGPGTRLTVL.

The CDR3 bases are TGTGCCAGCTCACCACCAGGGACAGGGAATACTAACGAGCAGTACTTC. It is translated as CASSPPGTGNTNEQYF. The chain has TRBV18 and TRBJ2-7; 9 bases fit TRBD1. V was clipped by 0 bases and J by 5 bases; unmatched bases: 8. CDR3 length: 16 residues. Germline V gene lookup returns CDR1 KGHSH and CDR2 LQKENI.

The chain carries TRBV4-2 and TRBJ2-1; 10 bases line up with TRBD1. V dropped 3 bases and J dropped 2; count of bases not matched to a gene: 4. The CDR3 loop spans 16 amino acids. CDR1 and CDR2 from the germline V gene are LGHNA and YNFKEQ. The CDR3 bases are TGTGCCAGCAGCCATGAGACAGGGGGCGCCTACAATGAGCAGTTCTTC. Translating gives CASSHETGGAYNEQFF.

The rearrangement uses TRBV5-4 and TRBJ2-5, with 11 nucleotides matching TRBD2. The length of the CDR3 is 14 residues. Germline CDR1 and CDR2: SGHNT and YYREEE (reference sequence). V lost 6 bases to trimming and J lost 2 bases; unmatched junction nucleotides: 3. Written as DNA, the CDR3 is TGTGCCAGCACCGGGACTAGCGGACAAGAGACCCAGTACTTC. It is translated as CASTGTSGQETQYF.

The rearrangement joins TRBV6-1 to TRBJ2-7; 7 nucleotides agree with TRBD1. This CDR3 spans 15 amino acids. The trim removed 1 base at V and 4 bases at J, leaving 7 bases unmatched. Germline CDR1 MNHNS, CDR2 SASEGT. The CDR3 loop is CASSEDLGTEYEQYF. The CDR3 nucleotides are TGTGCCAGCAGTGAAGACCTTGGGACAGAATACGAGCAGTACTTC.

This clone was recorded only once. V usage is TRBV3-1 (or the pseudogene TRBV3-2) and J usage is TRBJ2-1; 14 bases fit TRBD2. Germline loops: CDR1 LGHDT, CDR2 YNNKEL (reference sequence). The CDR3 loop spans 16 amino acids. J lost 7 bases, V lost 0 bases, and 2 bases had no gene match. The DNA of the CDR3 is TGTGCCAGCAGCCAAGAGGGACTAGCGGGAGCAAATGAGCAGTTCTTC. Encoded protein: CASSQEGLAGANEQFF.

This sequence joins TRBV12-5 and TRBJ2-7; maybe TRBD1 (5 bases). Trimming shortened V by 7 bases and J by 7 bases, and 23 bases separated the two germline ends. From germline, CDR1 is LGHNT and CDR2 FRNRAP. The CDR3 totals 15 residues. DNA for the CDR3: TGTGCTAGTGCCCGCGCGGCAGGGTCATCGTTGGAGCAGTACTTC. As protein: CASARAAGSSLEQYF.

This clone was detected only a few times. The rearrangement uses TRBV24-1 and TRBJ2-2, with 10 bases matching TRBD2. V was pared by 9 bases and J by 4 bases, with 7 bases of the junction left unmatched. Germline V CDR1 and CDR2: KGHDR, SFDVKD. The CDR3 extends over 15 amino acids. CDR3 sequence (DNA): TGTGCCACCGGGCTAGCGGGAGCGGGCACCGGGGAGCTGTTTTTT. This codes for CATGLAGAGTGELFF.

The chain has TRBV27 and TRBJ1-2; 11 bases match TRBD1. This CDR3 has 15 amino acids. J was trimmed by 6 bases and V by 5 bases; bases with no gene match: 8. CDR1 is MNHEY and CDR2 is SMNVEV in the germline V gene (reference sequence). CDR3 bases: TGTGCCAGCAGTCCTTGGACAGGGGGCTTGGATGGCTACACCTTC. It translates to CASSPWTGGLDGYTF.

This chain connects TRBV2 to TRBJ1-6; 7 positions match TRBD1. Germline CDR1 reads SNHLY; CDR2 reads FYNNEI. This CDR3 is 14 amino acids long. With V trimmed by 7 bases and J by 6 bases, 6 bases remained unmatched. The CDR3 coding sequence is TGTGCCAGCACCCCACAGGGGAGTAATTCACCCCTCCACTTT. It yields the protein CASTPQGSNSPLHF.

The chain joins TRBV7-2 to TRBJ1-3; no definite D call. Per the germline V gene, CDR1 is SGHTA and CDR2 is FQGNSA. This CDR3 comprises 13 residues. The germline V and J ends were trimmed by 3 bases and 4 bases, with 7 bases remaining between them. The CDR3, as DNA: TGTGCCAGCAGCTTTACCGGGGGAAACACCATATATTTT. Translation: CASSFTGGNTIYF.

The chain employs TRBV28 and TRBJ2-3, with 9 bases lining up with TRBD1. The CDR3 extends over 16 amino acids. The ends lost 6 bases at V and 0 bases at J; junction bases unmatched: 7. Germline CDR1 MDHEN, CDR2 SYDVKM. The CDR3 reads CASRPNRGLSTDTQYF. The CDR3 coding sequence is TGTGCCAGCAGGCCCAACAGGGGGCTCAGCACAGATACGCAGTATTTT. Filled out from reference TRBV28 and TRBJ2-3, the complete variable domain reads DVKVTQSSRYLVKRTGEKVFLECVQDMDHENMFWYRQDPGLGLRLIYFSYDVKMKEKGDIPEGYSVSREKKERFSLILESASTNQTSMYLCASRPNRGLSTDTQYFGPGTRLTVL.

J is TRBJ2-2 and V is TRBV3-1 (or the pseudogene TRBV3-2); the match to TRBD2 covers 10 bases. This CDR3 spans 16 amino acids. Germline CDR1 and CDR2: LGHDT and YNNKEL (reference sequence). The junction had 3 bases not matched to a gene; V was cut back by 4 bases and J by 1 base. The CDR3 nucleotides read TGTGCCAGCAGCCGGCGGACTAGCGGGAACACCGGGGAGCTGTTTTTT. Its protein product is CASSRRTSGNTGELFF.